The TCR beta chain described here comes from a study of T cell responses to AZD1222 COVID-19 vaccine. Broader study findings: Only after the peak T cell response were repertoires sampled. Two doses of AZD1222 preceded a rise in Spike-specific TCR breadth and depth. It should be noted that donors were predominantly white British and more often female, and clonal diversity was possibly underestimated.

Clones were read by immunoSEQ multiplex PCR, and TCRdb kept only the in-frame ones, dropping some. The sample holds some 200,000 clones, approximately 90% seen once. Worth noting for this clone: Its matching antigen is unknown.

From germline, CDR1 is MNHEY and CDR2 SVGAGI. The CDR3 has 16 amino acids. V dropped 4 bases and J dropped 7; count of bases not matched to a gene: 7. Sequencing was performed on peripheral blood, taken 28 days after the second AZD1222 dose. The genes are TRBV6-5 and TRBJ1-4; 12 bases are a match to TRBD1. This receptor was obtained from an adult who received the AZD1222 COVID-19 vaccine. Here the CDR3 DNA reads TGTGCCAGCAGTTCAGGGACAGGGGGCATGGTTGAAAAACTGTTTTTT. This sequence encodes CASSSGTGGMVEKLFF.